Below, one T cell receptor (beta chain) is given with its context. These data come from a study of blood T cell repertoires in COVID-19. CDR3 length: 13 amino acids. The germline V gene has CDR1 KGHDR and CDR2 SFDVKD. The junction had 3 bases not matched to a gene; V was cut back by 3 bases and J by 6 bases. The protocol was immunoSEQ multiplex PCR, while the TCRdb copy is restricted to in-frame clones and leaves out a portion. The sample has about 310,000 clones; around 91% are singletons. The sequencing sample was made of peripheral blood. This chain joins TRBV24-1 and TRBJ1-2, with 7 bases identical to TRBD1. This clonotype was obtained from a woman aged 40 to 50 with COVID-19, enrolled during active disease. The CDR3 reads CATSDATGDGYTF. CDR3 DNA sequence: TGTGCCACCAGTGATGCCACAGGGGATGGCTACACCTTC.